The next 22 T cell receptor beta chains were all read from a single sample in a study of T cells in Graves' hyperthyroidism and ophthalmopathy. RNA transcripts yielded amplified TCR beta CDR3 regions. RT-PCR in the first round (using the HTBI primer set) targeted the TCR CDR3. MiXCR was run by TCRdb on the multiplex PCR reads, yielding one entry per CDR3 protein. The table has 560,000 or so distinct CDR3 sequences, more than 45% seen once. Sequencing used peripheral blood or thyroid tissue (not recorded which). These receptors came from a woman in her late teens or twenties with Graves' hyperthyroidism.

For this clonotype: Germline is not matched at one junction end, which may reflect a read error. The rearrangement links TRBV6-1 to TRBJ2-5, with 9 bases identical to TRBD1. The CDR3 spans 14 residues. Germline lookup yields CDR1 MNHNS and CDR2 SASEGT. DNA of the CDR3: TGTGCCAGCAGAACGGACAGGGGCCTCTACGAGCAGAACTTC. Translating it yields CASRTDRGLYEQNF.

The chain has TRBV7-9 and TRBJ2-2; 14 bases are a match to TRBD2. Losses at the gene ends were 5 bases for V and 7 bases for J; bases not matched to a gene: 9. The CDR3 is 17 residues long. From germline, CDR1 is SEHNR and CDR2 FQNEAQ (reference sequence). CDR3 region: CASSTPGLAGVYGELFF. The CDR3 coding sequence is TGTGCCAGCAGCACACCGGGACTAGCGGGAGTGTACGGGGAGCTGTTTTTT. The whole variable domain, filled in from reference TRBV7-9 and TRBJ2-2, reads DTGVSQNPRHKITKRGQNVTFRCDPISEHNRLYWYRQTLGQGPEFLTYFQNEAQLEKSRLLSDRFSAERPKGSFSTLEIQRTEQGDSAMYLCASSTPGLAGVYGELFFGEGSRLTVL.

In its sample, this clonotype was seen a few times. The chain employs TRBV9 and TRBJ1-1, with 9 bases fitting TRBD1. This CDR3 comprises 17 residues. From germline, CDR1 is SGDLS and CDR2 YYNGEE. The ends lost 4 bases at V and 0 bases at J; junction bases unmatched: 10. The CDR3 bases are TGTGCCAGCAGCCAAGATCGGGACAGGGTTATGAACACTGAAGCTTTCTTT. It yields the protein CASSQDRDRVMNTEAFF.

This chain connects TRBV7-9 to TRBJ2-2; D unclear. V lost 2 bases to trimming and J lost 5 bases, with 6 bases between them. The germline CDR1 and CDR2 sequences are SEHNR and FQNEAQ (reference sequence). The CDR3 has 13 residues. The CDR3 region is CASSLLQTGELFF. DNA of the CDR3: TGTGCCAGCAGCTTATTACAGACCGGGGAGCTGTTTTTT.

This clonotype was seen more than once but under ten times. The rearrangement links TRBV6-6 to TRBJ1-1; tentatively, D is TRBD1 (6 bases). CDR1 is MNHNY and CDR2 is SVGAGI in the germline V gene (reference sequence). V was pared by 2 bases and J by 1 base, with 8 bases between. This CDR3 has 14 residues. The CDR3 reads CASSYPTGNTEAFF. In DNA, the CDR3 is TGTGCCAGCAGTTACCCGACAGGGAACACTGAAGCTTTCTTT.

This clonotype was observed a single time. CDR3 residues: CASSERQGYEQYF. As DNA, the CDR3 is TGTGCCAGCAGCGAACGACAGGGGTACGAGCAGTACTTC. V and J are TRBV7-6 and TRBJ2-7; TRBD1 aligns across 8 bases. The CDR3 contains 13 residues. Germline CDR1 reads SGHVS; CDR2 reads FNYEAQ. V lost 5 bases and J lost 4; bases outside the gene matches: 4.

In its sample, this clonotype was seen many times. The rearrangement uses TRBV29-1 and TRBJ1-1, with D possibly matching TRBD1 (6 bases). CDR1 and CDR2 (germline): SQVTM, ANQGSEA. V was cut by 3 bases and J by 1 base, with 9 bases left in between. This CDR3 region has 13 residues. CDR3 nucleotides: TGCAGCGTTGACCCCAGGGGGAACACTGAAGCTTTCTTT. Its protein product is CSVDPRGNTEAFF.

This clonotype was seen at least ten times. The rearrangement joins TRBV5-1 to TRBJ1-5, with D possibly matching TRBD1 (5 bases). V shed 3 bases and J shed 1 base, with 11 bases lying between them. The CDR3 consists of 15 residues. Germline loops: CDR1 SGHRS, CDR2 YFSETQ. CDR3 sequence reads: CASSSRDWSNQPQHF. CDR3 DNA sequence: TGCGCCAGCAGCTCCAGGGATTGGAGCAATCAGCCCCAGCATTTT. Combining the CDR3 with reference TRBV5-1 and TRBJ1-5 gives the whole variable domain KAGVTQTPRYLIKTRGQQVTLSCSPISGHRSVSWYQQTPGQGLQFLFEYFSETQRNKGNFPGRFSGRQFSNSRSEMNVSTLELGDSALYLCASSSRDWSNQPQHFGDGTRLSIL.

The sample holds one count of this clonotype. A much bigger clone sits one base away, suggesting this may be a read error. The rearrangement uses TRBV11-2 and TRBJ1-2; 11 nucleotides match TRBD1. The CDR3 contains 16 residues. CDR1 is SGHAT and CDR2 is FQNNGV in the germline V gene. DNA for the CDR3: TGTGGCAGCAGCTTAGAAGGACAGGGGGCAGGCTATGGCTACACCTTC. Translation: CGSSLEGQGAGYGYTF.

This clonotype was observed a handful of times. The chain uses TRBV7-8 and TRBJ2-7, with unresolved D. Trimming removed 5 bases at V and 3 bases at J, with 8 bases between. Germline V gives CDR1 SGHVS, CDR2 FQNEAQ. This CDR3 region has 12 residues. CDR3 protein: CASSPGRYEQYF. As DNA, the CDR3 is TGTGCCAGCAGCCCCGGGCGCTACGAGCAGTACTTC. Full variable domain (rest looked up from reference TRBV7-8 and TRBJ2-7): GAGVSQSPRYKVAKRGQDVALRCDPISGHVSLFWYQQALGQGPEFLTYFQNEAQLDKSGLPSDRFFAERPEGSVSTLKIQRTQQEDSAVYLCASSPGRYEQYFGPGTRLTVT.

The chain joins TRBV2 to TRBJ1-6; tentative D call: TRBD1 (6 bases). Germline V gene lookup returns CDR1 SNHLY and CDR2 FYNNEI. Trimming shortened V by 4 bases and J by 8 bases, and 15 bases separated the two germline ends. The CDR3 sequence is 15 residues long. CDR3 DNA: TGTGCCAGCAGTGCTGAACTTCCAGGGGATTCACCCCTCCACTTT. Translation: CASSAELPGDSPLHF. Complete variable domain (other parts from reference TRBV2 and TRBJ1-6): EPEVTQTPSHQVTQMGQEVILRCVPISNHLYFYWYRQILGQKVEFLVSFYNNEISEKSEIFDDQFSVERPDGSNFTLKIRSTKLEDSAMYFCASSAELPGDSPLHFGNGTRLTVT.

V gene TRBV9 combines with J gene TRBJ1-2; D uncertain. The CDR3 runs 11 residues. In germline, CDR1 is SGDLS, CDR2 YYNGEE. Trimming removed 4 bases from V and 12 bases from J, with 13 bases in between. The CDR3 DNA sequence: TGTGCCAGCAGCTCGGGCCGCGGCCACACCTTC. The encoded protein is CASSSGRGHTF.

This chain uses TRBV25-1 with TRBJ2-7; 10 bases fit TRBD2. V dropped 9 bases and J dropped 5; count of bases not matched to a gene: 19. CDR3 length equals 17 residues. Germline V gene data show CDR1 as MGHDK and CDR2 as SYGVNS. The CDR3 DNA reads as TGTGCCAGTAGTATTGGGCGAATCCTAGCGGGAGTCGACGAGCAGTACTTC. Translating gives CASSIGRILAGVDEQYF.

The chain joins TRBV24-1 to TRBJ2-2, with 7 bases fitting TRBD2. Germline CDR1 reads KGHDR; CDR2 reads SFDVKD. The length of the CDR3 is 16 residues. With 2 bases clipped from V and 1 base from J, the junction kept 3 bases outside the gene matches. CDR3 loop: CATSDSVAGNTGELFF. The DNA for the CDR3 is TGTGCCACCAGTGATTCGGTAGCGGGGAACACCGGGGAGCTGTTTTTT.

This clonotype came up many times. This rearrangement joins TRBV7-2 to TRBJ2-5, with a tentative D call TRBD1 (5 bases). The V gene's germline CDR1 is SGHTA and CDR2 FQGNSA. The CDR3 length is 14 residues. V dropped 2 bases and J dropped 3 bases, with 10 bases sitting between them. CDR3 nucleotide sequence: TGTGCCAGCAGCTTACAGACAGTGAAAGAGACCCAGTACTTC. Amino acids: CASSLQTVKETQYF.

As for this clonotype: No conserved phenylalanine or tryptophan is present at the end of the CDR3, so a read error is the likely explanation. The CDR3 bases are TGTGCCAGCAGTTACTCGCGGGGACAGCCCCAGCATCTT. This sequence encodes CASSYSRGQPQHL. This chain uses TRBV6-5 with TRBJ1-5; no clear D. Trimming pared 0 bases from V and 7 bases from J, leaving 7 bases between. Germline V gene lookup returns CDR1 MNHEY and CDR2 SVGAGI. The CDR3 is 13 amino acids.

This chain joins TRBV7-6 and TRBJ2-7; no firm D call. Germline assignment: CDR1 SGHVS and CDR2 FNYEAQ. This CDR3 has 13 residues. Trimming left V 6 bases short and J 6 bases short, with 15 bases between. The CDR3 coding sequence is TGTGCCAGCAGTGTGGTGCCACTTGTCGAGCAGTACTTC. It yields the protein CASSVVPLVEQYF.

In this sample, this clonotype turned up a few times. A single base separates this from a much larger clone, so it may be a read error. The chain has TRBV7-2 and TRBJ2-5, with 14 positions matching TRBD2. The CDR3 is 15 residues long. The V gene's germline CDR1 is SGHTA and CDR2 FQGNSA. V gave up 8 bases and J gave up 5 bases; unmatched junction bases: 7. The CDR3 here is CASGPRLAGGETQYF. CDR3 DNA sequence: TGTGCCAGCGGCCCACGACTAGCGGGAGGGGAGACCCAGTACTTC. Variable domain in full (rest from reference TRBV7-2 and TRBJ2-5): GAGVSQSPSNKVTEKGKDVELRCDPISGHTALYWYRQSLGQGLEFLIYFQGNSAPDKSGLPSDRFSAERTGGSVSTLTIQRTQQEDSAVYLCASGPRLAGGETQYFGPGTRLLVL.

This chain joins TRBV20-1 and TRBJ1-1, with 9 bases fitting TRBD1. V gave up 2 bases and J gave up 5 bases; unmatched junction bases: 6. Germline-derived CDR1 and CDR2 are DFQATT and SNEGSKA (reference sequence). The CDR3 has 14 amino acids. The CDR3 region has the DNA TGCAGTGCTAGACCCGGGACAGGGAGGACTGAAGCTTTCTTT. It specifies CSARPGTGRTEAFF.

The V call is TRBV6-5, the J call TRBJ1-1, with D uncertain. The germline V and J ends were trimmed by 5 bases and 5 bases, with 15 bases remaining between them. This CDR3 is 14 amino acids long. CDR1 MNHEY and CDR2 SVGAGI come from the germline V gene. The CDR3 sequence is CASSVREGHTEAFF. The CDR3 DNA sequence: TGTGCCAGCAGTGTACGGGAGGGTCATACTGAAGCTTTCTTT.

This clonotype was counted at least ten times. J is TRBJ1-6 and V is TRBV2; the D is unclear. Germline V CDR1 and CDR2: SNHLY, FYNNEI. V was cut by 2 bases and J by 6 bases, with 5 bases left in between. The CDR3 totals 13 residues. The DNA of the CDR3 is TGTGCCAGCAGTGAAAGGATTAATTCACCCCTCCACTTT. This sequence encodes CASSERINSPLHF. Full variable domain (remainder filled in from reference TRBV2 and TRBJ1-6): EPEVTQTPSHQVTQMGQEVILRCVPISNHLYFYWYRQILGQKVEFLVSFYNNEISEKSEIFDDQFSVERPDGSNFTLKIRSTKLEDSAMYFCASSERINSPLHFGNGTRLTVT.

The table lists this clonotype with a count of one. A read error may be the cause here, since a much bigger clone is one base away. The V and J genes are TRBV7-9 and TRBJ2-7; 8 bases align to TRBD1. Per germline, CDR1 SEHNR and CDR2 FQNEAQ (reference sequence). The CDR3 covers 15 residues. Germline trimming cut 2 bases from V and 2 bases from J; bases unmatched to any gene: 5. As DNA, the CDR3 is TGTGCCAGCAGCTTAAAGGACAGGGCGCCCTACGAGCAGTACTTC. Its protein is CASSLKDRAPYEQYF.